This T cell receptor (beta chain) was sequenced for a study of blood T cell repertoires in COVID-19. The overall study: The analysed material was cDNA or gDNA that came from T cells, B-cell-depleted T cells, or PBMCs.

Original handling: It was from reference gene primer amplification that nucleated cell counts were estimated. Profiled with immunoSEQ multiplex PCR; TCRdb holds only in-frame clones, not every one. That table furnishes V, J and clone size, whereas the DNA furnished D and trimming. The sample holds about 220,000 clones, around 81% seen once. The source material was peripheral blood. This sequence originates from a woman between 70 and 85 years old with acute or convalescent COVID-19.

Here the CDR3 DNA reads TGTGCCAGCAGTTCTAACAGGGTAGGCGGCTACACCTTC. It codes for CASSSNRVGGYTF. This chain uses TRBV6-6 with TRBJ1-2, with D maybe TRBD1 (6 bases). The CDR3 length is 13 residues. In germline, CDR1 is MNHNY, CDR2 SVGAGI (reference sequence). V was cut by 4 bases and J by 8 bases, with 14 bases left in between.